This passage covers 17 T cell receptor beta chains from one sample sequenced in a study of blood T cell repertoires in COVID-19. Generated by immunoSEQ multiplex PCR, the TCRdb table keeps only in-frame clones and is missing some. Among roughly 230,000 clones listed, 70% to 90% were seen once. Sequencing was performed on peripheral blood. The receptors here all came from a man in his forties with acute or convalescent COVID-19.

This chain connects TRBV10-3 to TRBJ2-7, with 9 bases identical to TRBD1. V dropped 6 bases and J dropped 6; count of bases not matched to a gene: 9. Germline V gives CDR1 ENHRY, CDR2 SYGVKD. The CDR3 spans 14 residues. CDR3 nucleotide sequence: TGTGCCATCAGGGGGGGACAGGGTGGCTCCGAGCAGTACTTC. Amino acids: CAIRGGQGGSEQYF.

V gene TRBV4-3 combines with J gene TRBJ1-2; D perhaps matches TRBD1 (6 bases). V was cut by 0 bases and J by 8 bases, with 13 bases left in between. This CDR3 contains 14 residues. Per the germline V gene, CDR1 is LGHNA and CDR2 is YSLEER. CDR3: CASSQDTGLWGYTF. CDR3 DNA sequence: TGCGCCAGCAGCCAAGATACAGGGCTCTGGGGCTACACCTTC.

This rearrangement joins TRBV6-2 or TRBV6-3 to TRBJ2-2; D is perhaps TRBD2 (5 bases). Trimming cost V 6 bases and J 0 bases, with 11 bases left between them. The length of the CDR3 is 15 residues. CDR1 and CDR2 from the germline V gene are MNHEY and SVGEGT. The CDR3 sequence is CASSERFANTGELFF. Here the CDR3 DNA reads TGTGCCAGCAGCGAGCGGTTCGCGAACACCGGGGAGCTGTTTTTT.

This rearrangement joins TRBV2 to TRBJ1-5; 7 bases line up with TRBD1. Germline V gene sequence: CDR1 SNHLY, CDR2 FYNNEI. The CDR3 contains 15 residues. V lost 7 bases and J lost 6; bases outside the gene matches: 12. The CDR3 spells CASTRDRVSSQPQHF. The CDR3 nucleotides read TGTGCCAGCACCAGAGACAGGGTTAGTAGTCAGCCCCAGCATTTT. Variable domain in full (rest from reference TRBV2 and TRBJ1-5): EPEVTQTPSHQVTQMGQEVILRCVPISNHLYFYWYRQILGQKVEFLVSFYNNEISEKSEIFDDQFSVERPDGSNFTLKIRSTKLEDSAMYFCASTRDRVSSQPQHFGDGTRLSIL.

This clone was seen once. This rearrangement joins TRBV19 to TRBJ2-5, with D unresolved. The CDR3 spans 13 residues. The V end lost 6 bases, the J end lost 1 base, and 9 bases lay between the germline ends. Germline CDR1 and CDR2: LNHDA and SQIVND (reference sequence). As DNA, the CDR3 is TGTGCCAGTAGCCTGAACGGCCAAGAGACCCAGTACTTC. Its protein product is CASSLNGQETQYF.

This clone was detected a few times. CDR3 DNA sequence: TGCGCCAGCAGCCAAGCCTCCGACTCCTACCCCCCCAATTCACCCCTCCACTTT. Encoded protein: CASSQASDSYPPNSPLHF. J is TRBJ1-6 and V is TRBV4-1; D is undetermined. Trimming cost V 1 base and J 7 bases, with 20 bases left between them. This CDR3 has 18 amino acids. Germline V CDR1 and CDR2: MGHRA, YSYEKL.

J is TRBJ2-3 and V is TRBV3-1 (or the pseudogene TRBV3-2); possibly TRBD2 for D (7 bases). Trimming removed 0 bases from V and 5 bases from J, with 12 bases in between. Germline V gene lookup returns CDR1 LGHDT and CDR2 YNNKEL (reference sequence). The CDR3 totals 15 residues. CDR3 bases: TGTGCCAGCAGCCAAGATTACGGGGGGCAAGATACGCAGTATTTT. Translation: CASSQDYGGQDTQYF.

The sample holds a few counts of this clone. The rearrangement joins TRBV28 to TRBJ1-3, with unresolved D. The germline CDR1 and CDR2 sequences are MDHEN and SYDVKM. The CDR3 covers 11 residues. Trimming took off 4 bases at V and 13 bases at J, with 11 bases between the two ends. CDR3: CASSSSLPIYF. Written as DNA, the CDR3 is TGTGCCAGCAGTTCCTCCCTCCCTATATATTTT. The full variable domain, its missing parts supplied by reference TRBV28 and TRBJ1-3, is DVKVTQSSRYLVKRTGEKVFLECVQDMDHENMFWYRQDPGLGLRLIYFSYDVKMKEKGDIPEGYSVSREKKERFSLILESASTNQTSMYLCASSSSLPIYFGEGSWLTVV.

The chain couples TRBV14 to TRBJ1-1; 11 nucleotides agree with TRBD1. Germline V CDR1 and CDR2: SGHDN, FVKESK. V gave up 5 bases and J gave up 5 bases; unmatched junction bases: 7. This CDR3 is built from 15 residues. CDR3 bases: TGTGCCAGCAGCGCCCGGGACAGGGGGATGACTGAAGCTTTCTTT. Amino acid sequence: CASSARDRGMTEAFF. The full variable domain, its missing parts supplied by reference TRBV14 and TRBJ1-1, is EAGVTQFPSHSVIEKGQTVTLRCDPISGHDNLYWYRRVMGKEIKFLLHFVKESKQDESGMPNNRFLAERTGGTYSTLKVQPAELEDSGVYFCASSARDRGMTEAFFGQGTRLTVV.

The chain joins TRBV11-2 to TRBJ2-2; possibly TRBD2 for D (7 bases). V was trimmed by 1 base and J by 0 bases, leaving 18 bases between them. The CDR3 is made up of 19 amino acids. CDR1 SGHAT and CDR2 FQNNGV come from the germline V gene. The CDR3 loop reads CASSLGTWRGPPNTGELFF. The CDR3 DNA is TGTGCCAGCAGCTTAGGGACGTGGCGGGGGCCCCCGAACACCGGGGAGCTGTTTTTT.

The chain has TRBV11-1 and TRBJ1-5, with no clear D. Trimming pared 4 bases from V and 4 bases from J, leaving 8 bases between. This CDR3 contains 13 residues. Germline CDR1 is SGHAT and CDR2 is FQDESV (reference sequence). The CDR3 nucleotides read TGTGCCAGCAGCTCCGGCAGGAATCAGCCCCAGCATTTT. Protein sequence: CASSSGRNQPQHF.

This chain links TRBV18 with TRBJ1-2; D is ambiguous. CDR3 length: 15 residues. Germline lookup yields CDR1 KGHSH and CDR2 LQKENI. The V and J ends lost 3 bases and 3 bases respectively, with 14 bases between them. The CDR3 sequence is CASSPLGSQDYGYTF. CDR3 bases: TGTGCCAGCTCACCCCTCGGGAGTCAAGACTATGGCTACACCTTC.

This rearrangement joins TRBV5-6 to TRBJ1-2, with TRBD1 matching over 7 bases. The trim removed 2 bases at V and 3 bases at J, leaving 10 bases unmatched. The CDR3 is made up of 16 amino acids. Germline CDR1 reads SGHDT; CDR2 reads YYEEEE. CDR3 protein: CASSFGRQGPYYGYTF. The DNA of the CDR3 is TGTGCCAGCAGCTTTGGACGACAGGGCCCTTACTATGGCTACACCTTC. The full variable domain, in which reference TRBV5-6 and TRBJ1-2 provide the parts outside the CDR3, is DAGVTQSPTHLIKTRGQQVTLRCSPKSGHDTVSWYQQALGQGPQFIFQYYEEEERQRGNFPDRFSGHQFPNYSSELNVNALLLGDSALYLCASSFGRQGPYYGYTFGSGTRLTVV.

This clone has more than one count but fewer than ten. The chain joins TRBV19 to TRBJ1-2; D gene ambiguous. Germline CDR1 LNHDA, CDR2 SQIVND (reference sequence). This CDR3 is 11 amino acids long. V dropped 10 bases and J dropped 5 bases, with 11 bases sitting between them. The CDR3 protein is CATRLRYGYTF. The CDR3 DNA sequence: TGTGCCACGAGACTGAGATATGGCTACACCTTC.

This chain connects TRBV28 to TRBJ2-1; a possible D gene is TRBD1 (5 bases). This CDR3 spans 15 amino acids. CDR1 is MDHEN and CDR2 is SYDVKM in the germline V gene. V was clipped by 3 bases and J by 12 bases, with 21 bases between them. The CDR3 sequence: CASSFVREPPLGQFF. In nucleotides, the CDR3 is TGTGCCAGCAGTTTCGTCAGGGAACCCCCACTTGGGCAGTTCTTC.

This clone was picked up one time. V gene TRBV5-1 combines with J gene TRBJ1-1, with 7 bases fitting TRBD1. This CDR3 is 13 amino acids long. Trimming cost V 3 bases and J 4 bases; bases outside gene matches: 3. The V gene's germline CDR1 is SGHRS and CDR2 YFSETQ. CDR3 DNA: TGCGCCAGCAGCTCCCGACAGGGCACTGAAGCTTTCTTT. Translation: CASSSRQGTEAFF.

The genes are TRBV2 and TRBJ2-2, with TRBD1 matching over 8 bases. Germline CDR1 reads SNHLY; CDR2 reads FYNNEI. The V segment lost 8 bases and the J segment 4 bases; nucleotides outside the gene matches: 3. The CDR3 spans 13 residues. The CDR3 protein is CASRQGPTGELFF. The CDR3 coding sequence is TGTGCCAGCCGACAGGGGCCCACCGGGGAGCTGTTTTTT.